This TCR beta chain appears in the sequencing data of a study of monozygotic twins with inflammatory bowel disease (dated by TCRdb to between 2018 and 2020). Concerning the study at large: The full study comprised around 28 monozygotic twin pairs: nine German pairs (four IBD-concordant, five IBD-discordant) and 19 IBD-discordant Danish pairs. Within discordant pairs, disease-associated traits were sought mainly by comparing IBD patients with their genetically identical healthy co-twins. Each individual had, on average, about 151 000 unique TCRalpha sequences and 181 000 unique TCRbeta sequences available for analysis. Study-wide findings and limitations: Repertoire similarity did not differ between concordant and discordant twins, possibly due to limited statistical power. No single strong signal or clonotype linked to IBD turned up in the results, so the idea that one exists was not supported. A decrease in TCRbeta repertoire diversity, as measured by inverse Simpson index, was observed in IBD patients compared with their healthy co-twins. Compared with healthy twins, IBD patients shared fewer clonotypes with other individuals, and the difference was most pronounced in patients with signs of disease activity. Because patients were on differing immunosuppressive treatments, the repertoires may have picked up extra background noise and inter-individual variability. Different T cell subtypes could not be distinguished in the analysis.

From each donor, an approximately 2.5 ml peripheral blood sample was drawn into PAXgene tubes and stored at -80 degrees C. Without any T cell sorting, total RNA was extracted from whole blood using the PAXgene blood miRNA kit on an automated QIAcube. Peripheral blood from monozygotic twin pairs who were concordant or discordant for inflammatory bowel disease underwent deep TCRalpha and TCRbeta repertoire profiling using unique molecular barcoding. Smoking habits were recorded for all twin pairs, with individuals classified as current, former or never smokers. A word on this clonotype: What this receptor recognizes is not known.

Library generation was performed with 5' RACE. Each TCR library was prepared from roughly 3,800 ng of total RNA. For each sample, cDNA synthesis was carried out in eight separate reactions using SMARTScribe reverse transcriptase. During cDNA synthesis, template switching introduced unique molecular identifiers that contained a 6-nucleotide sample barcode. Amplification of TCRalpha and TCRbeta cDNA involved two nested PCRs of roughly 16 and 10 cycles, and each PCR was followed by bead purification. Before amplification, the cDNA was treated with uracil DNA-glycosylase and purified using the QIAquick PCR purification kit. The second PCR was the step at which Illumina TruSeq-compatible adapters and sample-specific barcodes were added. TapeStation and Qubit were used to check library quality and concentration, and 5 to 5.5 ng of each library was pooled. Pooled libraries were sequenced on an Illumina HiSeq2500 single-index Rapid Run with 2 x 100 bp reads and custom sequencing primers. On the study's bioinformatics: MiGEC version 1.2.6 was used for UMI-based consensus assembly, which corrected PCR and sequencing errors. MiXCR version 2.1.1 was used to carry out V(D)J alignment, clonotype assembly and CDR3 extraction. To normalise gene usage, clonotype sharing and MAIT/NKT TCR abundance, the analysis used the top 1000, 10 000 and 20 000 clonotypes per sample. After downsampling to 27 000 UMIs, diversity was calculated as the inverse Simpson index using the vegan R package. Statistical testing used paired Mann-Whitney U tests on the discordant twin pairs and applied Benjamini-Hochberg correction for multiple testing. Reads reprocessed by TCRdb are summarized as one entry per CDR3 protein sequence, and DNA is absent. TCRdb, rather than the study authors, made the V and J calls. The record for this sample contains fewer than 550,000 distinct CDR3 sequences. The ten largest clones capture 2% to 2.5% of the sample.

Sample: blood. The receptor was derived from a human donor with ulcerative colitis or Crohn's disease, or a healthy co-twin of an affected twin (not recorded which).

The CDR3 region reads CASRPPGQGYEQYF. This chain is built from TRBV28 and TRBJ2-7; there is no DNA to check the TCRdb D call of TRBD1. Per the germline V gene, MDHEN is the CDR1 and SYDVKM is the CDR2. From the cysteine up to the phenylalanine, the CDR3 has a length of 14 residues. The DNA is not on file.